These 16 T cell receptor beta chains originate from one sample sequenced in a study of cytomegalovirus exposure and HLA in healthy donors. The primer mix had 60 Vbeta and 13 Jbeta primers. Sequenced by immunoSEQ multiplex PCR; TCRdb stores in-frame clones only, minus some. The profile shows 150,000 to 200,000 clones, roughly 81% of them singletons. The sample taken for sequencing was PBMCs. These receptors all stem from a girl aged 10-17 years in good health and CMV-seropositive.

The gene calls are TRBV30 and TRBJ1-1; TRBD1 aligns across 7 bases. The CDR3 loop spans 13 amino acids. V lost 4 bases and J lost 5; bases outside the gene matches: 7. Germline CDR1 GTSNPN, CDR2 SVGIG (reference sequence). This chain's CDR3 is CAWKDRQRTEAFF. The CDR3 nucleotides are TGTGCCTGGAAGGACAGGCAGAGGACTGAAGCTTTCTTT. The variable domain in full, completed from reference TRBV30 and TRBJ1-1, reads SQTIHQWPATLVQPVGSPLSLECTVEGTSNPNLYWYRQAAGRGLQLLFYSVGIGQISSEVPQNLSASRPQDRQFILSSKKLLLSDSGFYLCAWKDRQRTEAFFGQGTRLTVV.

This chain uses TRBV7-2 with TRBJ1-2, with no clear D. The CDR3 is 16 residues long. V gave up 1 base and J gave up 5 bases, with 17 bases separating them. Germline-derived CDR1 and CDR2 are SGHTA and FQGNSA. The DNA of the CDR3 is TGTGCCAGCAGCTTAGGGTCCCCAAGAGGAGGATATGGCTACACCTTC. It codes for CASSLGSPRGGYGYTF.

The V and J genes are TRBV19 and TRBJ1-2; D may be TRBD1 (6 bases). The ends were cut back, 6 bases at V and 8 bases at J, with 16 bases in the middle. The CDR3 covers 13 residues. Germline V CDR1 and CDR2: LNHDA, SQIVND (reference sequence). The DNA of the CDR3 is TGTGCCAGTAGCTACAGGGTCCCTGGGGGCTACACCTTC. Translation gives CASSYRVPGGYTF.

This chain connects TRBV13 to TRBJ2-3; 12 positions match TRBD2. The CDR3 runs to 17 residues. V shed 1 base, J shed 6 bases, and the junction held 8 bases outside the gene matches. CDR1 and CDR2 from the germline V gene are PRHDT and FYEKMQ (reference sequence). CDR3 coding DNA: TGTGCCAGCAGCTTAGTGGAAGCGACTAGCGGGGGTGATACGCAGTATTTT. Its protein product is CASSLVEATSGGDTQYF.

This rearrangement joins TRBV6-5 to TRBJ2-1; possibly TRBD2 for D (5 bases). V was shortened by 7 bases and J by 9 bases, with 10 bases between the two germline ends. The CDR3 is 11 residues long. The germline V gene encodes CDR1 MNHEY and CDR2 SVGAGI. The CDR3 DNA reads TGTGCCAGCACTCTAGCTTCTGAGCAGTTCTTC. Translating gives CASTLASEQFF.

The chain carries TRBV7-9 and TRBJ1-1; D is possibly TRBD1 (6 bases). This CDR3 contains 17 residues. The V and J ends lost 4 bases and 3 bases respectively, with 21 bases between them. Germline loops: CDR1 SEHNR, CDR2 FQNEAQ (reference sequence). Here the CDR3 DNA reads TGTGCCAGCAGCTCAGGACTTGCGGGGGCGCGGGACACTGAAGCTTTCTTT. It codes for CASSSGLAGARDTEAFF.

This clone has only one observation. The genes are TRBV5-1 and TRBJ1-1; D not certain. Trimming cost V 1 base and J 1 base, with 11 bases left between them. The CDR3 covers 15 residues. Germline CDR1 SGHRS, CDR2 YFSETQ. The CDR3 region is CASSLNVVGNTEAFF. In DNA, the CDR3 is TGCGCCAGCAGCTTGAACGTCGTCGGGAACACTGAAGCTTTCTTT.

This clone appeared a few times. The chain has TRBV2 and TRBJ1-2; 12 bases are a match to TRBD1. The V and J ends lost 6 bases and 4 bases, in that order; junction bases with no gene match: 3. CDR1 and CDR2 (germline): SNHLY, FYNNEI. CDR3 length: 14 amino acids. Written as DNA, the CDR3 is TGTGCCAGCAGGACGGGACAGGGGGCCTATGGCTACACCTTC. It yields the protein CASRTGQGAYGYTF.

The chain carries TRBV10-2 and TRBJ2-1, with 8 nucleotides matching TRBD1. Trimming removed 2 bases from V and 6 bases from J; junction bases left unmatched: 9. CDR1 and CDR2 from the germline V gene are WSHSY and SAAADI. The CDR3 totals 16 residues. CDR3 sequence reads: CASSERGPDRGNEQFF. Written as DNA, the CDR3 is TGCGCCAGCAGTGAGCGGGGACCAGACAGGGGCAATGAGCAGTTCTTC.

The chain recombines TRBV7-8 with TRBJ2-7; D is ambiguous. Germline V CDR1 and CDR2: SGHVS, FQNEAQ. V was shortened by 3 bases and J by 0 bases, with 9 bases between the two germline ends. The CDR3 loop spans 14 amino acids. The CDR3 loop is CASSFDLSSYEQYF. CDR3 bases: TGTGCCAGCAGCTTCGACTTGAGCTCCTACGAGCAGTACTTC.

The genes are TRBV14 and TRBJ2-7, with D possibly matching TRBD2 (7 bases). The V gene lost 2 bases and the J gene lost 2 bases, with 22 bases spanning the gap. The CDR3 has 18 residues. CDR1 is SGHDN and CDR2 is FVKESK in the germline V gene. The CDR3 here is CASSQRAQIAGAPYEQYF. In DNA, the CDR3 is TGTGCCAGCAGCCAAAGGGCCCAAATCGCGGGGGCCCCCTACGAGCAGTACTTC.

The CDR3 sequence: CASSLPLQGGETQYF. The CDR3 DNA sequence: TGTGCCAGCAGCCTCCCACTACAGGGGGGTGAGACCCAGTACTTC. The gene calls are TRBV14 and TRBJ2-5; 8 bases align to TRBD1. Germline V lookup: CDR1 SGHDN, CDR2 FVKESK. The CDR3 covers 15 residues. V shed 4 bases and J 5 bases; nucleotides not matched to a gene: 9.

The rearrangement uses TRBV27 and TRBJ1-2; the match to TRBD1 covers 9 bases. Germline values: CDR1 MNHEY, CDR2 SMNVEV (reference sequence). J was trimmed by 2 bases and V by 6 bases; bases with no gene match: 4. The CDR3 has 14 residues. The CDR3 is CASSKGQGNYGYTF. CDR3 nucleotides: TGTGCCAGCAGCAAGGGACAGGGAAACTATGGCTACACCTTC.

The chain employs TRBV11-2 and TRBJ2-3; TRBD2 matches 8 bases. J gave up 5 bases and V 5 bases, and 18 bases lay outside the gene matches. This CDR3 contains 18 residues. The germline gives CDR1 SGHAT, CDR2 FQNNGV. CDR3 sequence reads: CASSNRAWGGGPRDTQYF. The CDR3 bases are TGTGCCAGCAGCAACCGGGCCTGGGGCGGGGGGCCGAGAGATACGCAGTATTTT.

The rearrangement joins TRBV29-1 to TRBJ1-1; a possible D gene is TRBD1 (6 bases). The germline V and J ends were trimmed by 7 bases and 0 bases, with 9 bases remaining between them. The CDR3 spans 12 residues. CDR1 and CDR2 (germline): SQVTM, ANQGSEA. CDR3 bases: TGCAGCGGCGGACAGCTGAACACTGAAGCTTTCTTT. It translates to CSGGQLNTEAFF.

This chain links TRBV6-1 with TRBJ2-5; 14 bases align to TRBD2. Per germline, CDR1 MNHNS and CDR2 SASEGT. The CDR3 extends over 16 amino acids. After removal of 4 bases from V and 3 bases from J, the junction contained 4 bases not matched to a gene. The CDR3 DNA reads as TGTGCCAGCAGTGCAGGACTAGCGGGGGGTAAAGAGACCCAGTACTTC. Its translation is CASSAGLAGGKETQYF.